This is a list of T cell receptor beta chains from one sample in a study of cytomegalovirus exposure and HLA in healthy donors. Method: immunoSEQ multiplex PCR; TCRdb's copy keeps in-frame clones and lacks some. The data hold about 160,000 clones, with 70% to 85% observed a single time. Sequencing input: PBMCs. The receptor set was obtained from a man between 35 and 55 years old in good health and CMV-seronegative. Each CDR3 is given with its conserved first and last residue. The order of the fields is clone size, J gene, D gene, V gene, CDR3 length, CDR3 DNA, CDR3 protein. The D gene is left open where the match is weak. Expanded clones get a size class; other rows say once, few or many, or leave the size out.

abundance: -
j_gene: TRBJ2-7
d_gene: TRBD1
v_gene: TRBV10-3
len: 14
CDR3nt: TGTGCCATCAGTGACGGGACAGGGGTCTACGAGCAGTACTTC
CDR3aa: CAISDGTGVYEQYF

abundance: -
j_gene: TRBJ2-7
d_gene: TRBD2
v_gene: TRBV28
len: 17
CDR3nt: TGTGCCAGCAGTTCTATAGTAGCTAGCGGGACGGGACTCGAGCAGTACTTC
CDR3aa: CASSSIVASGTGLEQYF

abundance: -
j_gene: TRBJ2-6
d_gene: -
v_gene: TRBV2
len: 17
CDR3nt: TGTGCCAGCAGTGGGACGGGAGTGTTCCCTGGGGCCAACGTCCTGACTTTC
CDR3aa: CASSGTGVFPGANVLTF

abundance: -
j_gene: TRBJ2-3
d_gene: TRBD2
v_gene: TRBV5-1
len: 14
CDR3nt: TGCGCCAGCAACCCTAGCGGGAACACAGATACGCAGTATTTT
CDR3aa: CASNPSGNTDTQYF

abundance: -
j_gene: TRBJ2-1
d_gene: TRBD2
v_gene: TRBV15
len: 13
CDR3nt: TGTGCCACCAAGGAGCGGGGTTACAATGAGCAGTTCTTC
CDR3aa: CATKERGYNEQFF

abundance: -
j_gene: TRBJ2-3
d_gene: TRBD1
v_gene: TRBV7-2
len: 15
CDR3nt: TGTGCCAGCAGCTTATGGACAGGGAGCACAGATACGCAGTATTTT
CDR3aa: CASSLWTGSTDTQYF

abundance: -
j_gene: TRBJ1-3
d_gene: -
v_gene: TRBV21-1
len: 15
CDR3nt: TGTGCCAGCAGCAAAGGGGGGACAGGGGAGGACACCATATATTTT
CDR3aa: CASSKGGTGEDTIYF

abundance: -
j_gene: TRBJ2-7
d_gene: -
v_gene: TRBV2
len: 11
CDR3nt: TGTGCCAGCAGGACTTCCTACGAGCAGTACTTC
CDR3aa: CASRTSYEQYF

abundance: -
j_gene: TRBJ2-4
d_gene: -
v_gene: TRBV28
len: 14
CDR3nt: TGTGCCAGCAGTTTAGCAGGGGCCAAAAACATTCAGTACTTC
CDR3aa: CASSLAGAKNIQYF

abundance: -
j_gene: TRBJ2-7
d_gene: -
v_gene: TRBV30
len: 11
CDR3nt: TGTGCCTGGAGTGTAGCCCGCGAGCAGTACTTC
CDR3aa: CAWSVAREQYF

abundance: once
j_gene: TRBJ1-3
d_gene: TRBD1
v_gene: TRBV10-3
len: 16
CDR3nt: TGTGCCATCAGTGAGGTCAACAGGGGGCTTCGGGACACCATATATTTT
CDR3aa: CAISEVNRGLRDTIYF

abundance: once
j_gene: TRBJ2-3
d_gene: -
v_gene: TRBV11-3
len: 14
CDR3nt: TGTGCCAGCAGCTTCGGCGGGAGCACAGATACGCAGTATTTT
CDR3aa: CASSFGGSTDTQYF

abundance: -
j_gene: TRBJ1-5
d_gene: -
v_gene: TRBV10-3
len: 13
CDR3nt: TGTGCCATCAGTGACCCCGCGGGTCAGCCCCAGCATTTT
CDR3aa: CAISDPAGQPQHF

abundance: -
j_gene: TRBJ2-2
d_gene: -
v_gene: TRBV6-1
len: 13
CDR3nt: TGTGCCAGCAGTGGCACGAGAACCGGGGAGCTGTTTTTT
CDR3aa: CASSGTRTGELFF

abundance: -
j_gene: TRBJ2-5
d_gene: TRBD2
v_gene: TRBV6-5
len: 15
CDR3nt: TGTGCCAGCAGTATACTAGCGGGAGGGCAAGAGACCCAGTACTTC
CDR3aa: CASSILAGGQETQYF

abundance: -
j_gene: TRBJ2-7
d_gene: TRBD2
v_gene: TRBV4-1
len: 17
CDR3nt: TGCGCCAGCAGCCAAGATAGGGCGGGAGCGATCTCCTACGAGCAGTACTTC
CDR3aa: CASSQDRAGAISYEQYF

abundance: -
j_gene: TRBJ2-1
d_gene: TRBD1
v_gene: TRBV19
len: 15
CDR3nt: TGTGCCAGTAGTTCCGGGACAGCTCTTTACAATGAGCAGTTCTTC
CDR3aa: CASSSGTALYNEQFF

abundance: -
j_gene: TRBJ2-4
d_gene: TRBD2
v_gene: TRBV5-5
len: 15
CDR3nt: TGTGCCAGCAGTTTCCAGCGGGAGGGCCGAAACATTCAGTACTTC
CDR3aa: CASSFQREGRNIQYF

abundance: -
j_gene: TRBJ2-7
d_gene: -
v_gene: TRBV29-1
len: 16
CDR3nt: TGCAGCGTCGGGACTATTGTAGGGGGGAGCTCCTACGAGCAGTACTTC
CDR3aa: CSVGTIVGGSSYEQYF

abundance: -
j_gene: TRBJ1-2
d_gene: TRBD1
v_gene: TRBV5-6
len: 15
CDR3nt: TGTGCCAGCAGCTTGATGGGACAGGGGCTCTATGGCTACACCTTC
CDR3aa: CASSLMGQGLYGYTF

abundance: -
j_gene: TRBJ1-6
d_gene: -
v_gene: TRBV28
len: 15
CDR3nt: TGTGCCAGCGCCGCACCCGACAGGCAAATATCACCCCTCCACTTT
CDR3aa: CASAAPDRQISPLHF

abundance: -
j_gene: TRBJ2-5
d_gene: -
v_gene: TRBV19
len: 15
CDR3nt: TGTGCCAGTAGTAAAAACCGATGGGGGGTGGAGACCCAGTACTTC
CDR3aa: CASSKNRWGVETQYF

abundance: -
j_gene: TRBJ2-1
d_gene: TRBD1
v_gene: TRBV7-8
len: 18
CDR3nt: TGTGCCAGCAGCTCGGGACAGGGTCTGCGGGGGTCCTACAATGAGCAGTTCTTC
CDR3aa: CASSSGQGLRGSYNEQFF

abundance: -
j_gene: TRBJ1-1
d_gene: TRBD1
v_gene: TRBV28
len: 13
CDR3nt: TGTGCCAGCAGGCGTCTTACAGGGGGGGAAGCTTTCTTT
CDR3aa: CASRRLTGGEAFF

abundance: once
j_gene: TRBJ2-2
d_gene: TRBD2
v_gene: TRBV5-1
len: 15
CDR3nt: TGCGCCAGCAGCTCCGGGGGGGAGCACACCGGGGAGCTGTTTTTT
CDR3aa: CASSSGGEHTGELFF

abundance: few
j_gene: TRBJ2-6
d_gene: -
v_gene: TRBV5-6
len: 17
CDR3nt: TGTGCCAGCAGCTTGGACCTCCGGCAGGCTGGGGCCAACGTCCTGACTTTC
CDR3aa: CASSLDLRQAGANVLTF

abundance: -
j_gene: TRBJ2-2
d_gene: TRBD2
v_gene: TRBV2
len: 16
CDR3nt: TGTGCCAGCATACCCGGGACTAGTGCGGCGGGCGGGGAGCTGTTTTTT
CDR3aa: CASIPGTSAAGGELFF

abundance: few
j_gene: TRBJ2-3
d_gene: -
v_gene: TRBV7-9
len: 15
CDR3nt: TGTGCCAGCAGCGGGGAAGGGGGAGATACAGATACGCAGTATTTT
CDR3aa: CASSGEGGDTDTQYF

abundance: -
j_gene: TRBJ2-5
d_gene: -
v_gene: TRBV4-3
len: 14
CDR3nt: TGCGCCAGCAGCCAAGGAACAGTCCAAGAGACCCAGTACTTC
CDR3aa: CASSQGTVQETQYF

abundance: -
j_gene: TRBJ2-5
d_gene: -
v_gene: TRBV7-9
len: 13
CDR3nt: TGTTCCAGCAGCCGCCCTCAGGTAGAGACCCAGTACTTC
CDR3aa: CSSSRPQVETQYF

abundance: few
j_gene: TRBJ2-5
d_gene: TRBD2
v_gene: TRBV7-2
len: 15
CDR3nt: TGTGCCAGCAGCTTAGCGGGGGGGTCTCAAGAGACCCAGTACTTC
CDR3aa: CASSLAGGSQETQYF

abundance: -
j_gene: TRBJ2-7
d_gene: -
v_gene: TRBV7-9
len: 17
CDR3nt: TGTGCCAGCGAGAGGAGGAAAACCGACAGGAGCTCCTACGAGCAGTACTTC
CDR3aa: CASERRKTDRSSYEQYF

abundance: -
j_gene: TRBJ2-7
d_gene: -
v_gene: TRBV28
len: 13
CDR3nt: TGTGCCAGCAAAGTTGGCCCAACCTACGAGCAGTACTTC
CDR3aa: CASKVGPTYEQYF

abundance: -
j_gene: TRBJ1-4
d_gene: -
v_gene: TRBV19
len: 13
CDR3nt: TGTGCCAGTAGTTCTCTTCGGTGGGAAAAACTGTTTTTT
CDR3aa: CASSSLRWEKLFF

abundance: -
j_gene: TRBJ2-7
d_gene: -
v_gene: TRBV4-1
len: 14
CDR3nt: TGCGCCAGCAGTCAGGGTCCCCCCTTCTACGAGCAGTACTTC
CDR3aa: CASSQGPPFYEQYF

abundance: -
j_gene: TRBJ2-7
d_gene: -
v_gene: TRBV19
len: 17
CDR3nt: TGTGCCAGTAGTATAAGTTTTGGGGCTAGCGATACCTACGAGCAGTACTTC
CDR3aa: CASSISFGASDTYEQYF